This is a list of T cell receptor beta chains from one sample in a study of T cell responses to AZD1222 COVID-19 vaccine. Sequencing was performed with immunoSEQ multiplex PCR; in TCRdb, only in-frame clones are kept and a portion is missing. Here the sample spans 75,000 to 90,000 clones, about 82% being singletons. Sequenced material: peripheral blood, taken on day 0 of AZD1222 vaccination. The receptors stem from an adult in good health. Each CDR3 is given with its conserved first and last residue. The D gene is left open where the match is weak. Part of the rows lack a size; the others show once, few, many or a class for expanded clones.

D,V,size,J,length,DNA,CDR3
.,TRBV10-3,.,TRBJ1-1,14,TGTGCCATCAGTGAGTCGAAGGTGGGGACTGAAGCTTTCTTT,CAISESKVGTEAFF
.,TRBV7-9,.,TRBJ2-1,14,TGTGCCAGCAGCTTTGGAGGCGGATTGAATGAGCAGTTCTTC,CASSFGGGLNEQFF
.,TRBV11-2,.,TRBJ2-5,14,TGTGCCAGCAGCTTTGGAGGGTACCAAGAGACCCAGTACTTC,CASSFGGYQETQYF
.,TRBV5-5,.,TRBJ1-1,14,TGTGCCAGCAGCTTGGAAGGGTCGAACACTGAAGCTTTCTTT,CASSLEGSNTEAFF
.,TRBV19,once,TRBJ2-1,13,TGTGCCAGTACCCCTAGGGGCCGTGAGGAGCAGTTCTTC,CASTPRGREEQFF
.,TRBV2,.,TRBJ2-7,12,TGTGCCAGCAGCCAGACAGTAGCCGAGCAGTACTTC,CASSQTVAEQYF
TRBD2,TRBV6-6,.,TRBJ2-2,17,TGTGCCAGCAGTCCAGGACTAGCGGGAGGAATCACCGGGGAGCTGTTTTTT,CASSPGLAGGITGELFF
.,TRBV3-1/TRBV3-2,.,TRBJ2-7,13,TGTGCCAGCAGCCAAGATAGGAACGGCGAGCAGTACTTC,CASSQDRNGEQYF
TRBD1,TRBV15,.,TRBJ2-5,15,TGTGCCACCAGCACCTTCCAGGGGGTCCAAGAGACCCAGTACTTC,CATSTFQGVQETQYF
.,TRBV29-1,.,TRBJ1-1,13,TGCAGCGTTGGTAGGGGATTGAACACTGAAGCTTTCTTT,CSVGRGLNTEAFF
.,TRBV18,.,TRBJ2-2,16,TGTGCCAGCTCACCACCGGTCGGACTGAACACCGGGGAGCTGTTTTTT,CASSPPVGLNTGELFF
.,TRBV5-1,.,TRBJ2-1,14,TGCGCCAGCAGCTTGGCGGGTGGGGGCAATGAGCAGTTCTTC,CASSLAGGGNEQFF
TRBD1,TRBV6-6,.,TRBJ1-1,15,TGTGCCAGCACTCCCAGGGACAGGGGGATGACTGAAGCTTTCTTT,CASTPRDRGMTEAFF
.,TRBV5-1,.,TRBJ2-1,14,TGCGCCAGCAGCTTGGAGTGGCAGAACAATGAGCAGTTCTTC,CASSLEWQNNEQFF
.,TRBV4-1,.,TRBJ1-4,13,TGCGCCAGCAGCCGGGGCGGGGCCGAAAAACTGTTTTTT,CASSRGGAEKLFF
.,TRBV11-2,few,TRBJ1-1,15,TGTGCCAGCACCCCCCTAGGGGGGTGGAACACTGAAGCTTTCTTT,CASTPLGGWNTEAFF
.,TRBV28,.,TRBJ1-2,14,TGTGCCAGCAGACCGGACCCGTCTAACTATGGCTACACCTTC,CASRPDPSNYGYTF
.,TRBV27,once,TRBJ1-5,14,TGTGCCACCGGCCACGACAGGAACAATCAGCCCCAGCATTTT,CATGHDRNNQPQHF
TRBD1,TRBV3-1/TRBV3-2,.,TRBJ1-5,16,TGTGCCAGCAGCCAAGCCCCGACAGGGAAGTACCAGCCCCAGCATTTT,CASSQAPTGKYQPQHF
TRBD1,TRBV5-1,once,TRBJ1-4,15,TGCGCCAGCAGTTGGACAGGGGGTACTAATGAAAAACTGTTTTTT,CASSWTGGTNEKLFF
TRBD2,TRBV2,.,TRBJ2-3,20,TGTGCCAGCAGGACCCCTCGAAAAACTAGCGGGAGGCCTAGCACAGATACGCAGTATTTT,CASRTPRKTSGRPSTDTQYF
.,TRBV6-6,.,TRBJ1-4,16,TGTGCCAGCAGTTACTCGACCAGGGCAACTAATGAAAAACTGTTTTTT,CASSYSTRATNEKLFF
TRBD2,TRBV15,.,TRBJ2-5,16,TGTGCCACCAGCAGTCGACTAGCGGGGGGCAAAGAGACCCAGTACTTC,CATSSRLAGGKETQYF
.,TRBV7-3,.,TRBJ2-3,13,TGTGCCAGCAGCTTACATGGGACAGATACGCAGTATTTT,CASSLHGTDTQYF
.,TRBV5-5,.,TRBJ2-7,13,TGTGCCAGCAGCCACCCCCTGTCCTACGAGCAGTACTTC,CASSHPLSYEQYF
.,TRBV30,.,TRBJ1-5,10,TGTGCCTGCCTGAATCAGCCCCAGCATTTT,CACLNQPQHF
.,TRBV30,.,TRBJ2-7,13,TGTGCCTGGAGCGAAGACGTCCGCTACGAGCAGTACTTC,CAWSEDVRYEQYF
TRBD2,TRBV4-1,.,TRBJ2-5,16,TGCGCCAGCAGCCAATCATTAGCGGGACAACGGGAGACCCAGTACTTC,CASSQSLAGQRETQYF
.,TRBV19,.,TRBJ1-1,13,TGTGCCAGTAGTACAGGGACGGGGGCTGAAGCTTTCTTT,CASSTGTGAEAFF
.,TRBV29-1,.,TRBJ1-1,12,TGCAGCGTCCCGCGGGGGGTCACTGAAGCTTTCTTT,CSVPRGVTEAFF
TRBD1,TRBV2,.,TRBJ2-3,16,TGTGCCAGCAGGCCCGGGACAGGGAGGAGGACAGATACGCAGTATTTT,CASRPGTGRRTDTQYF
.,TRBV5-5,.,TRBJ1-5,14,TGTGCCAGCAGCTTGGCCGGTGGCAATCAGCCCCAGCATTTT,CASSLAGGNQPQHF
TRBD2,TRBV6-2/TRBV6-3,.,TRBJ2-1,16,TGTGCCAGCAGTTACTGGACTAGCGGGGCCTCCAATGAGCAGTTCTTC,CASSYWTSGASNEQFF
TRBD1,TRBV10-3,.,TRBJ1-5,15,TGTGCCATCAGTGACGGGGACAGGGGAAATCAGCCCCAGCATTTT,CAISDGDRGNQPQHF